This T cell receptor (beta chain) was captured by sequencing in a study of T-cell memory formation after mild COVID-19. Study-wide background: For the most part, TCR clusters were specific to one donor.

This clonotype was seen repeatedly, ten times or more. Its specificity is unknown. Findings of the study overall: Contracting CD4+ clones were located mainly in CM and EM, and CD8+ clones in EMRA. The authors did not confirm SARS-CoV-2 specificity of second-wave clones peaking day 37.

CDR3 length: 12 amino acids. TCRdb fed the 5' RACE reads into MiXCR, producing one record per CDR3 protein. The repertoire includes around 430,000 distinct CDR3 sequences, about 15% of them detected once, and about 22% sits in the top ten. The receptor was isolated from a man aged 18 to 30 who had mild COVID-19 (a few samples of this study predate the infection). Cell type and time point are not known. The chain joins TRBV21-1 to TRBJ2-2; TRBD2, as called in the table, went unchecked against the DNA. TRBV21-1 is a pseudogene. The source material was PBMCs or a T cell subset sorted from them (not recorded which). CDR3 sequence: CASSKLARELFF. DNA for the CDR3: TGTGCCAGCAGCAAACTAGCGAGGGAGCTGTTTTTT.